The 9 T cell receptor beta chains in this list originate from one sample, sequenced in a study of blood T cell repertoires in COVID-19. Sequencing used immunoSEQ multiplex PCR; TCRdb keeps in-frame clones, though not all of them. The data contain fewer than 300,000 clones, 70% to 85% of them singletons. Sequenced: peripheral blood. All receptors come from a woman aged 80 or over with acute or convalescent COVID-19.

V is TRBV2 and J is TRBJ1-1, with unresolved D. The germline gives CDR1 SNHLY, CDR2 FYNNEI. Trimming shortened V by 6 bases and J by 3 bases, and 11 bases separated the two germline ends. This CDR3 region has 13 residues. CDR3 protein: CASRTKWDTEAFF. DNA of the CDR3: TGTGCCAGCAGGACAAAATGGGACACTGAAGCTTTCTTT.

This clone appeared once. The CDR3 coding sequence is TGTGCCAGCAGTTACAACGACAGGGGCCGTTTTGGCTACACCTTC. It is translated as CASSYNDRGRFGYTF. The chain carries TRBV6-5 and TRBJ1-2; TRBD1 agrees at 8 bases. CDR1 and CDR2 (germline): MNHEY, SVGAGI. The CDR3 loop spans 15 amino acids. With V trimmed by 2 bases and J by 7 bases, 9 bases remained unmatched.

The J gene is TRBJ2-3, the V gene TRBV7-2, with 7 bases that match TRBD2. This CDR3 has 15 amino acids. V lost 4 bases to trimming and J lost 0 bases; unmatched junction nucleotides: 4. The germline V gene has CDR1 SGHTA and CDR2 FQGNSA. CDR3 amino acids: CASSSGLPSTDTQYF. The CDR3 DNA is TGTGCCAGCAGCTCGGGACTACCAAGCACAGATACGCAGTATTTT.

This clone has more than one count but fewer than ten. The chain recombines TRBV12-2 with TRBJ2-2; the tabulated D call, TRBD2, remains unverified against the DNA. TRBV12-2 is a pseudogene. This CDR3 is 17 amino acids long. CDR3 sequence (DNA): TGTGCAAGTCGCTTAGGGCCCGGGACTAGCGGGACCGGGGAGCTGTTTTTT. Amino acids: CASRLGPGTSGTGELFF.

This clone appeared once. The chain uses TRBV2 and TRBJ2-1; D may be TRBD2 (5 bases). V lost 7 bases and J 5 bases, leaving 18 bases between the germline ends. The CDR3 totals 15 residues. Germline V gene lookup returns CDR1 SNHLY and CDR2 FYNNEI. CDR3 loop: CASTEGERLNNEQFF. CDR3 in DNA: TGTGCCAGCACCGAAGGTGAGCGGCTCAACAATGAGCAGTTCTTC.

The V call is TRBV6-1, the J call TRBJ1-2, with 9 bases lining up with TRBD1. V shed 2 bases and J 2 bases; nucleotides not matched to a gene: 6. CDR1 and CDR2 (germline): MNHNS, SASEGT. The CDR3 is made up of 16 amino acids. CDR3 sequence: CASSEYGQGQNYGYTF. The CDR3 DNA follows: TGTGCCAGCAGTGAATATGGACAGGGGCAGAACTATGGCTACACCTTC.

This clone has only one observation. The gene calls are TRBV3-1 (or the pseudogene TRBV3-2) and TRBJ2-1; TRBD2 matches 11 bases. The CDR3 contains 16 residues. The germline CDR1 and CDR2 sequences are LGHDT and YNNKEL (reference sequence). Losses at the gene ends were 5 bases for V and 5 bases for J; bases not matched to a gene: 8. The DNA for the CDR3 is TGTGCCAGCAGCTCCCCCGGGACTAGCGGTAACAATGAGCAGTTCTTC. Residues: CASSSPGTSGNNEQFF.

This chain connects TRBV5-4 to TRBJ2-5, with TRBD2 matching over 10 bases. The CDR3 is 16 amino acids. Trimming took 3 bases from V and 5 from J; bases not matched to a gene: 10. Germline CDR1 is SGHNT and CDR2 is YYREEE (reference sequence). For the CDR3, the DNA is TGTGCCAGCAGCTGGGCGAGCGGGGGGGCAGGGGAGACCCAGTACTTC. Translated: CASSWASGGAGETQYF.

This clone was detected once. V and J are TRBV19 and TRBJ2-6; TRBD2 is a possible D gene (5 bases). Germline values: CDR1 LNHDA, CDR2 SQIVND (reference sequence). The CDR3 covers 15 residues. V dropped 3 bases and J dropped 0 bases, with 6 bases sitting between them. CDR3: CASSIGISGANVLTF. The CDR3 DNA follows: TGTGCCAGTAGTATCGGGATCTCTGGGGCCAACGTCCTGACTTTC. The complete variable domain, with remaining parts taken from reference TRBV19 and TRBJ2-6, reads DGGITQSPKYLFRKEGQNVTLSCEQNLNHDAMYWYRQDPGQGLRLIYYSQIVNDFQKGDIAEGYSVSREKKESFPLTVTSAQKNPTAFYLCASSIGISGANVLTFGAGSRLTVL.